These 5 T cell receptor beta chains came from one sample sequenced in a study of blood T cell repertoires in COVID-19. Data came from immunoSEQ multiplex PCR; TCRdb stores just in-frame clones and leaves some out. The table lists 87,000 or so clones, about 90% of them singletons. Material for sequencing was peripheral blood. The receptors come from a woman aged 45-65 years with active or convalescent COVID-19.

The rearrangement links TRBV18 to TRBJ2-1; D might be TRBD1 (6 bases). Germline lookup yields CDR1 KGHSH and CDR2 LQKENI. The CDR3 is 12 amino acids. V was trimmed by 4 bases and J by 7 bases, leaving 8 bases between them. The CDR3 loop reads CASSLQGNEQFF. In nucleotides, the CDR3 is TGTGCCAGCTCACTACAGGGAAATGAGCAGTTCTTC.

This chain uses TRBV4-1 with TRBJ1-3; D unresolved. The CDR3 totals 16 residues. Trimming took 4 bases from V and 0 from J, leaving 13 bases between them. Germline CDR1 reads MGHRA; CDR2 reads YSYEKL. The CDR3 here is CASSPPSRGSGNTIYF. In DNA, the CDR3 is TGCGCCAGCAGCCCCCCCAGCCGGGGCTCTGGAAACACCATATATTTT.

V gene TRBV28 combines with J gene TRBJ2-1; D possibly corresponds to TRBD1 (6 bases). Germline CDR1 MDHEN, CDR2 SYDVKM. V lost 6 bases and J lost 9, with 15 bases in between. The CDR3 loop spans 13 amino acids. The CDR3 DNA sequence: TGTGCCAGCAGACGGACAGCAGGCGGTGAGCAGTTCTTC. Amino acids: CASRRTAGGEQFF.

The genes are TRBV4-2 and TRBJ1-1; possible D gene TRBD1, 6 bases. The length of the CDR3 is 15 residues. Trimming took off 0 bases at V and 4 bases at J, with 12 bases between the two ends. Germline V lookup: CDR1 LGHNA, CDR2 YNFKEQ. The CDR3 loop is CASSQDLGGSTEAFF. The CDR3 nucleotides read TGTGCCAGCAGCCAAGACTTAGGGGGTAGCACTGAAGCTTTCTTT.

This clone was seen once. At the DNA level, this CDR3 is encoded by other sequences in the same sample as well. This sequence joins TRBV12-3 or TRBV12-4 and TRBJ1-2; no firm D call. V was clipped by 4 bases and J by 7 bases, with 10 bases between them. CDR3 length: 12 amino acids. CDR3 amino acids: CASSSLGGGYTF. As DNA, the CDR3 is TGTGCCAGCAGTTCGCTCGGAGGTGGCTACACCTTC.